The sample holds a few counts of the clone carrying this T cell receptor (beta chain). Its target is unknown. The sample originates from a study of blood T cells in healthy people across ages. Through a sample-barcoded 5' primer and a J-beta primer mix, a second PCR was run for 7 to 11 cycles. Each of the cDNA molecules was tagged by a template-switch adaptor with 12 random nucleotides. Each CDR3 protein is one row after TCRdb ran MiXCR on the 5' RACE reads. The table lists 700,000 to 900,000 distinct CDR3 sequences, about 55% of them singletons. The CDR3 is 15 residues long. From germline, CDR1 is SGHRS and CDR2 YFSETQ. V shed 2 bases and J 5 bases; nucleotides not matched to a gene: 3. Study-level findings and limits: Researchers said unsorted PBMCs prevented a conclusive naive versus antigen-experienced comparison.

The chain combines TRBV5-1 with TRBJ2-7; 14 bases match TRBD2. Input material: blood. The TCR originated in a man older than 75 in good health. The CDR3 sequence is CASSFGLAGGDEQYF. DNA of the CDR3: TGCGCCAGCAGCTTCGGACTAGCGGGAGGAGACGAGCAGTACTTC.